Given below is one T cell receptor beta chain in context. This sample is part of a study of CD4 and CD8 cells across lung adenocarcinoma regions. Germline V lookup: CDR1 MNHNS, CDR2 SASEGT. The CDR3 runs 15 residues. TCRdb re-called the PCR reads through MiXCR, storing one row per CDR3 protein. The sample has fewer than 4,000 distinct CDR3 sequences, 46% seen once. The chain couples TRBV6-1 to TRBJ2-3; maybe TRBD2 (7 bases). The DNA matches TRBJ2-7 better at its end, which makes the J call doubtful. The clonotype originates from a male donor with lung adenocarcinoma. The CD4 and CD8 labels of this study may be unreliable. The sample taken for sequencing was CD8+ T cells from the center of a lung tumor. The CDR3 is CASGRGGGDQDTQYF. The CDR3 nucleotides read TGTGCCAGCGGGAGGGGGGGCGGAGACCAAGATACGCAGTACTTC.